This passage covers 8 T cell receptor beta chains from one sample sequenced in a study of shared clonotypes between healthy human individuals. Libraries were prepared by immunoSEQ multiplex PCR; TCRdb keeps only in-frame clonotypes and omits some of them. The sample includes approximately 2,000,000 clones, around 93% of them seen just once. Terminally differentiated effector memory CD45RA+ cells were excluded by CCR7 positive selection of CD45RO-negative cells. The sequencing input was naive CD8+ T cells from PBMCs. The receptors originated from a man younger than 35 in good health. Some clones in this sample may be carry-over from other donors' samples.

The CDR3 DNA follows: TGTGCCAGCAGCTTAGGGACAGGGAAAGGCGAGACCCAGTACTTC. This sequence encodes CASSLGTGKGETQYF. The rearrangement joins TRBV5-6 to TRBJ2-5, with 9 bases fitting TRBD1. CDR1 SGHDT and CDR2 YYEEEE come from the germline V gene. The V segment lost 2 bases and the J segment 5 bases; nucleotides outside the gene matches: 7. The CDR3 has 15 amino acids.

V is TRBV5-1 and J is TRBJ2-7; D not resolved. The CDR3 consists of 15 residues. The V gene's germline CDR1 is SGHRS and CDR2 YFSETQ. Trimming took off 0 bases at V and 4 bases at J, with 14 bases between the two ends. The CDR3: CASSLAFSPLYEQYF. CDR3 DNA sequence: TGCGCCAGCAGCTTGGCCTTTTCCCCCCTATACGAGCAGTACTTC.

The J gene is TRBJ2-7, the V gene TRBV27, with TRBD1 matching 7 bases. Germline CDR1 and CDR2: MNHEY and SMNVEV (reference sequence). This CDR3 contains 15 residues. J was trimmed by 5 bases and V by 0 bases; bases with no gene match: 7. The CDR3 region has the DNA TGTGCCAGCAGTTTATCCCCACAGGGGAACGACGAGCAGTACTTC. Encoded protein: CASSLSPQGNDEQYF.

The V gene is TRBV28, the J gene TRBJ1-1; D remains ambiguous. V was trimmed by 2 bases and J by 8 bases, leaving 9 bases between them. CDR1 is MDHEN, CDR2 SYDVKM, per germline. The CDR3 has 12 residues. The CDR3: CASSLRADEAFF. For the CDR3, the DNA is TGTGCCAGCAGTTTAAGGGCAGACGAAGCTTTCTTT.

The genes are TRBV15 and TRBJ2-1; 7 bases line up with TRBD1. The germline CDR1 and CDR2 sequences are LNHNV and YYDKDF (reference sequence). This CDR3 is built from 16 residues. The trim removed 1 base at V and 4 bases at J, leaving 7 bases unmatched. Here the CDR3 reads CATSRAIETGYNEQFF. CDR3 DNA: TGTGCCACCAGCAGAGCAATTGAGACAGGGTACAATGAGCAGTTCTTC.

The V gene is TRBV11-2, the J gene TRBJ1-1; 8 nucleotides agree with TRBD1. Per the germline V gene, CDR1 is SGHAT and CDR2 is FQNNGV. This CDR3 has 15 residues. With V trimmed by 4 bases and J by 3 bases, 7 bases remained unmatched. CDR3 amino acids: CASSSRQGSHTEAFF. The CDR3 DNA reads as TGTGCCAGCAGCTCCCGACAGGGGAGTCACACTGAAGCTTTCTTT.

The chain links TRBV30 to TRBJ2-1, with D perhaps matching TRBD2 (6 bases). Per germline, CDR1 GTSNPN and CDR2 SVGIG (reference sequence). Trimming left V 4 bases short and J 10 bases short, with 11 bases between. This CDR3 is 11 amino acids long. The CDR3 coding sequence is TGTGCCTGGAATCTCAGCGGGGAGCAGTTCTTC. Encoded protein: CAWNLSGEQFF. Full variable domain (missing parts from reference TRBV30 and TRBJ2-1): SQTIHQWPATLVQPVGSPLSLECTVEGTSNPNLYWYRQAAGRGLQLLFYSVGIGQISSEVPQNLSASRPQDRQFILSSKKLLLSDSGFYLCAWNLSGEQFFGPGTRLTVL.

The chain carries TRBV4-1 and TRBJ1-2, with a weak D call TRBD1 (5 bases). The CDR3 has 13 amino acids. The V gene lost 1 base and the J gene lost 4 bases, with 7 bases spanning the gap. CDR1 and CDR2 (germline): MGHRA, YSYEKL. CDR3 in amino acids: CASSQVGVYGYTF. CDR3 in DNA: TGCGCCAGCAGCCAAGTGGGGGTCTATGGCTACACCTTC.